These 10 T cell receptor beta chains were all obtained from the same sample, sequenced in a study of CD8 T cells in ankylosing spondylitis. General study points: Ankylosing spondylitis blood appeared to be characterized by a TCR beta motif of eight highly homologous variants.

Their cognate antigens are unknown. TCRdb re-derived calls from the 5' RACE reads in MiXCR, one entry per CDR3 protein. The sample includes 750,000 to 850,000 distinct CDR3 sequences, 12% of them seen just once. Sample: blood, either unsorted or a sorted T cell fraction (not recorded which). The receptors stem from a male donor with ankylosing spondylitis.

The table lists this clonotype with many counts. CDR3 nucleotide sequence: TGTGCCAGCAGTTACGGGTTGGCTATCATGAACACTGAAGCTTTCTTT. Translated: CASSYGLAIMNTEAFF. J is TRBJ1-1 and V is TRBV6-5; D uncertain. V was pared by 2 bases and J by 0 bases, with 13 bases between. The CDR3 contains 16 residues. Germline V gene data show CDR1 as MNHEY and CDR2 as SVGAGI.

The chain employs TRBV5-8 and TRBJ1-4; 9 nucleotides align to TRBD1. This CDR3 comprises 15 residues. Trimming cost V 1 base and J 7 bases; bases outside gene matches: 5. CDR1 is SGHTS, CDR2 YDEGEE, per germline. The CDR3, as DNA: TGTGCCAGCAGCTTGTTTGGGACAGGGAGTGAAAAACTGTTTTTT. It is translated as CASSLFGTGSEKLFF.

This clonotype has just a few counts. The chain couples TRBV11-2 to TRBJ2-3; D possibly corresponds to TRBD1 (7 bases). Germline loops: CDR1 SGHAT, CDR2 FQNNGV. The CDR3 spans 19 residues. V was cut by 2 bases and J by 0 bases, with 21 bases left in between. The CDR3 loop reads CASSLIGRGIAASTDTQYF. The CDR3 nucleotides are TGTGCCAGCAGCTTAATCGGCAGGGGGATAGCGGCTAGCACAGATACGCAGTATTTT. Drawing the rest from reference TRBV11-2 and TRBJ2-3, the complete variable domain is EAGVAQSPRYKIIEKRQSVAFWCNPISGHATLYWYQQILGQGPKLLIQFQNNGVVDDSQLPKDRFSAERLKGVDSTLKIQPAKLEDSAVYLCASSLIGRGIAASTDTQYFGPGTRLTVL.

This rearrangement joins TRBV27 to TRBJ1-5; a weak D match, TRBD1 (6 bases). This CDR3 region has 16 residues. The V end was cut by 3 bases, the J end by 0 bases, with 12 bases between. Germline CDR1 is MNHEY and CDR2 is SMNVEV (reference sequence). CDR3 loop: CASSLIMGASNQPQHF. CDR3 sequence (DNA): TGTGCCAGCAGTTTGATTATGGGGGCTAGCAATCAGCCCCAGCATTTT.

The sample holds a few counts of this clonotype. The CDR3 DNA follows: TGCGCCAGCAGCGTCGGGGACGATAGCAATCAGCCCCAGCATTTT. Translating it yields CASSVGDDSNQPQHF. V is TRBV5-1 and J is TRBJ1-5; D is possibly TRBD1 (5 bases). Trimming left V 4 bases short and J 0 bases short, with 11 bases between. Germline V gene data show CDR1 as SGHRS and CDR2 as YFSETQ. The CDR3 is 15 residues long.

This clonotype was counted only a few times. The genes are TRBV5-6 and TRBJ2-3; TRBD1 might be the D (6 bases). V was clipped by 2 bases and J by 3 bases, with 13 bases between them. The CDR3 totals 15 residues. CDR1 is SGHDT, CDR2 YYEEEE, per germline. In DNA, the CDR3 is TGTGCCAGCAGCTTCCCCCGGACAGTAACAGATACGCAGTATTTT. Translating it yields CASSFPRTVTDTQYF.

There are a few counts of this clonotype. The V and J genes are TRBV20-1 and TRBJ1-1, with D unresolved. Germline assignment: CDR1 DFQATT and CDR2 SNEGSKA (reference sequence). Trimming stripped 6 bases from V and 0 bases from J, with 17 bases between. This CDR3 is built from 15 residues. CDR3 in amino acids: CSATPFGLMNTEAFF. The CDR3 DNA is TGCAGTGCCACCCCCTTTGGTCTCATGAACACTGAAGCTTTCTTT.

This clonotype occurred a few times. The chain joins TRBV19 to TRBJ1-1; perhaps TRBD1 as D (6 bases). The V and J ends lost 3 bases and 1 base respectively, with 12 bases between them. The CDR3 totals 15 residues. Germline V gene data show CDR1 as LNHDA and CDR2 as SQIVND (reference sequence). CDR3 sequence (DNA): TGTGCCAGTAGTATCGGCAGGGGAACGAACACTGAAGCTTTCTTT. This codes for CASSIGRGTNTEAFF.

The table lists this clonotype with many counts. The chain employs TRBV20-1 and TRBJ1-1, with D possibly matching TRBD1 (6 bases). The ends were cut back, 3 bases at V and 0 bases at J, with 8 bases in the middle. The CDR3 covers 13 residues. The V gene's germline CDR1 is DFQATT and CDR2 SNEGSKA (reference sequence). The CDR3 is CSARRQVNTEAFF. The CDR3 DNA reads as TGCAGTGCTAGGAGACAGGTGAACACTGAAGCTTTCTTT.

This clonotype was seen only a few times. The chain links TRBV9 to TRBJ2-7; TRBD2 aligns across 7 bases. The CDR3 runs 15 residues. Germline V gene data show CDR1 as SGDLS and CDR2 as YYNGEE. J gave up 2 bases and V 4 bases, and 9 bases lay outside the gene matches. CDR3 residues: CASSREGSPAYEQYF. The CDR3 region has the DNA TGTGCCAGCAGCAGGGAGGGGTCCCCAGCCTACGAGCAGTACTTC.